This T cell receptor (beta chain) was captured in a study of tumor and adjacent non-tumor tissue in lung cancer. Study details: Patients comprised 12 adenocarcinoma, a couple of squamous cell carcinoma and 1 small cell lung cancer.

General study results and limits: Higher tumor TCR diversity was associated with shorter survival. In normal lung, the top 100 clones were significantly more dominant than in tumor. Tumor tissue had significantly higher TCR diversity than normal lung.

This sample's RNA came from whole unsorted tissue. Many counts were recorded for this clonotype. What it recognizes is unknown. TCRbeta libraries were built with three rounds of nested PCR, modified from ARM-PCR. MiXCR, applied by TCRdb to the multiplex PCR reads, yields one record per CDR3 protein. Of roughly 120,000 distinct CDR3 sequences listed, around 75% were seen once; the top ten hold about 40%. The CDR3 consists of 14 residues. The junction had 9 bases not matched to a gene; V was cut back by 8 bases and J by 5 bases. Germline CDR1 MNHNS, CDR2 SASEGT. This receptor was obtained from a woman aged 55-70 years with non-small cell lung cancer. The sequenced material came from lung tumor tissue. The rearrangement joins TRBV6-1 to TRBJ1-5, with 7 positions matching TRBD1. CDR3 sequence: CASVGQVEDQPQHF. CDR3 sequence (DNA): TGTGCCAGCGTAGGACAGGTAGAGGATCAGCCCCAGCATTTT.